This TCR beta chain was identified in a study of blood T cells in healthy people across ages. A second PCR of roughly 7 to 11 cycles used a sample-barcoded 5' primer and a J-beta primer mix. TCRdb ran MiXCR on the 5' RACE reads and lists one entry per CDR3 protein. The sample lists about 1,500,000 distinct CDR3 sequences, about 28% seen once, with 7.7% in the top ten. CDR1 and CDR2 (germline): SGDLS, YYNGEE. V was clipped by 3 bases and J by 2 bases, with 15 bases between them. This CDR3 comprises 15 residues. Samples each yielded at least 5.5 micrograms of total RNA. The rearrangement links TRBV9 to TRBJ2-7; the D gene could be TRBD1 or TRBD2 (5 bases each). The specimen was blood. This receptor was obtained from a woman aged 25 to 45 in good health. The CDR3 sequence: CASSGGTSMTYEQYF. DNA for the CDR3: TGTGCCAGCAGCGGGGGGACCTCCATGACCTACGAGCAGTACTTC.